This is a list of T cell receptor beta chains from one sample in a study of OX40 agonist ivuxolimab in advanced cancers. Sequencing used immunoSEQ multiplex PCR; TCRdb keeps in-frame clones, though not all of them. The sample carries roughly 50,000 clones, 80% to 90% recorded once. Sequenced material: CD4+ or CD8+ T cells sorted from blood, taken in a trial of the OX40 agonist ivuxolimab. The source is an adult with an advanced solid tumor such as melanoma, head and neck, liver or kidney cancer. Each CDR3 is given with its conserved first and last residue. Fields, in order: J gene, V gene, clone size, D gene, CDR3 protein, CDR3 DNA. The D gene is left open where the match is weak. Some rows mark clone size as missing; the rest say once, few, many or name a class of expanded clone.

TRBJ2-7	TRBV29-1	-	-	CSVRGPAEQYF	TGCAGCGTCCGGGGGCCGGCCGAGCAGTACTTC
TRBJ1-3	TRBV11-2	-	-	CASSFSGNTIYF	TGTGCCAGCAGCTTTTCCGGAAACACCATATATTTT
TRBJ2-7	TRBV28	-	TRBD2	CASRGGVSNEQYF	TGTGCCAGCAGGGGGGGGGTTTCCAACGAGCAGTACTTC
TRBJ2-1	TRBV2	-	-	CASSGDNNEQFF	TGTGCCAGCAGTGGGGACAACAATGAGCAGTTCTTC
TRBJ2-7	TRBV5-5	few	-	CASSLAHSRYNEQYF	TGTGCCAGCAGCTTGGCCCACAGTAGGTACAACGAGCAGTACTTC
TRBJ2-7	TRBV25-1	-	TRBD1	CASSAGWDRAPYEQYF	TGTGCCAGCAGTGCTGGGTGGGACAGGGCCCCTTACGAGCAGTACTTC
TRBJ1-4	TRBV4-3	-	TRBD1	CASSLGQGEANEKLFF	TGCGCCAGCAGCTTGGGACAGGGTGAGGCTAATGAAAAACTGTTTTTT
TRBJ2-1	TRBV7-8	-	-	CASSASSYNEQFF	TGTGCCAGCAGCGCCTCCTCCTACAATGAGCAGTTCTTC
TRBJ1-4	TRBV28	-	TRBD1	CASSLFLGGQGASNEKLFF	TGTGCCAGCAGTTTATTTTTGGGGGGACAGGGGGCCTCTAATGAAAAACTGTTTTTT
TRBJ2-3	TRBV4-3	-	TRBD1	CASSPSDRGQLDTQYF	TGCGCCAGCAGCCCATCGGACAGGGGGCAATTGGATACGCAGTATTTT
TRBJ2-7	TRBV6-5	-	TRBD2	CASCSGSRYEQYF	TGTGCCAGTTGTAGCGGGAGCAGGTACGAGCAGTACTTC
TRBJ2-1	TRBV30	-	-	CAWSALTLGGNYEQFF	TGTGCCTGGAGTGCGTTGACTTTAGGGGGGAATTATGAGCAGTTCTTC
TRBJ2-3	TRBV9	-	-	CASSVGWRTDTQYF	TGTGCCAGCAGCGTAGGGTGGAGAACAGATACGCAGTATTTT
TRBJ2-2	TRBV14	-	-	CASSGFFNTGELFF	TGTGCCAGCAGCGGCTTTTTTAACACCGGGGAGCTGTTTTTT
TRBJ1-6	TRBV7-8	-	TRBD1	CASSIEGQGNSPLHF	TGTGCCAGCAGCATCGAGGGACAGGGGAATTCACCCCTCCACTTT
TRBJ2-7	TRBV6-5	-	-	CASSYSSGRTFYEQYF	TGTGCCAGCAGTTACTCTAGCGGCCGTACATTCTACGAGCAGTACTTC
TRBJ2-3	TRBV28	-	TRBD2	CASSLPGLAGVF	TGTGCCAGCAGTTTACCGGGACTAGCGGGAGTATTT
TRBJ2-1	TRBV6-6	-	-	CASSSDASSSYNEQFF	TGTGCCAGCAGTTCCGACGCCTCGAGCTCCTACAATGAGCAGTTCTTC
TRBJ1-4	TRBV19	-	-	CASSISQFRRRGEKLFF	TGTGCCAGTAGTATAAGCCAATTCAGGCGGCGGGGTGAAAAACTGTTTTTT
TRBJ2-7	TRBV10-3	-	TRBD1	CAISETGQPYEQYF	TGTGCCATCAGTGAGACGGGACAGCCCTACGAGCAGTACTTC
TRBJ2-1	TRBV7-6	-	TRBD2	CASSPRAGGIRNEQFF	TGTGCCAGCAGCCCAAGGGCGGGAGGAATTAGGAATGAGCAGTTCTTC
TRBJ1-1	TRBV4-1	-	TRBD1	CASMDRTENTEAFF	TGCGCCAGCATGGACAGGACAGAAAACACTGAAGCTTTCTTT
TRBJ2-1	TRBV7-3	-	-	CASSQQGFSSYNEQFF	TGTGCCAGCAGTCAACAGGGATTTAGCTCCTACAATGAGCAGTTCTTC
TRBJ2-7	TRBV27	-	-	CASSRRGQGTYEQYF	TGTGCCAGCAGCCGACGGGGGCAGGGAACCTACGAGCAGTACTTC
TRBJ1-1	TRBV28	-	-	CASSFSHGAFF	TGTGCCAGCAGTTTCTCGCATGGAGCTTTCTTT
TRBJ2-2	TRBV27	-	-	CASSVTQGTGELFF	TGTGCCAGCAGTGTCACACAGGGCACCGGGGAGCTGTTTTTT
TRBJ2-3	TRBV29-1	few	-	CSVEDKGPDTQYF	TGCAGCGTTGAGGACAAGGGCCCAGATACGCAGTATTTT
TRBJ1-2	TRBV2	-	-	CASTPGGTNYGYTF	TGTGCCAGCACCCCCGGCGGGACTAACTATGGCTACACCTTC
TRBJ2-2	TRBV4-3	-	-	CASSQNLGAGELFF	TGCGCCAGCAGCCAAAATCTCGGGGCCGGGGAGCTGTTTTTT
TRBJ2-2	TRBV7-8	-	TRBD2	CASSLRPGGAAGELFF	TGTGCCAGCAGCTTACGGCCGGGAGGGGCGGCCGGGGAGCTGTTTTTT
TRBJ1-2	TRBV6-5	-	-	CASSYSMLSGYTF	TGTGCCAGCAGTTACTCGATGCTTTCGGGCTACACCTTC
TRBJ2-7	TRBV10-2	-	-	CASSPETGPYEQYF	TGCGCCAGCAGTCCAGAGACAGGACCCTACGAGCAGTACTTC
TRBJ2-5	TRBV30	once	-	CAWSERGTQYF	TGTGCCTGGAGTGAACGGGGGACCCAGTACTTC
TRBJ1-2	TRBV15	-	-	CATSDSGGNYGYTF	TGTGCCACCTCCGACAGTGGGGGCAACTATGGCTACACCTTC
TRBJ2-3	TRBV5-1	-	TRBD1	CASSSGSGQGARDTQYF	TGCGCCAGCAGCTCCGGTTCAGGACAGGGGGCGCGAGATACGCAGTATTTT
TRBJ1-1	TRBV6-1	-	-	CASSEGNLNTEAFF	TGTGCCAGCAGTGAGGGGAATTTGAACACTGAAGCTTTCTTT
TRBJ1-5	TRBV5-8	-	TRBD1	CASSRDRGNSFGQPQHF	TGTGCCAGCAGCAGGGACAGGGGAAACAGTTTCGGACAGCCCCAGCATTTT
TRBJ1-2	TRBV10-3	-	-	CAIGKDGTNYGYTF	TGTGCCATCGGGAAAGACGGGACTAACTATGGCTACACCTTC
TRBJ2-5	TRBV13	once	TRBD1	CASTRGQGEETQYF	TGTGCCAGCACCAGGGGACAGGGGGAAGAGACCCAGTACTTC